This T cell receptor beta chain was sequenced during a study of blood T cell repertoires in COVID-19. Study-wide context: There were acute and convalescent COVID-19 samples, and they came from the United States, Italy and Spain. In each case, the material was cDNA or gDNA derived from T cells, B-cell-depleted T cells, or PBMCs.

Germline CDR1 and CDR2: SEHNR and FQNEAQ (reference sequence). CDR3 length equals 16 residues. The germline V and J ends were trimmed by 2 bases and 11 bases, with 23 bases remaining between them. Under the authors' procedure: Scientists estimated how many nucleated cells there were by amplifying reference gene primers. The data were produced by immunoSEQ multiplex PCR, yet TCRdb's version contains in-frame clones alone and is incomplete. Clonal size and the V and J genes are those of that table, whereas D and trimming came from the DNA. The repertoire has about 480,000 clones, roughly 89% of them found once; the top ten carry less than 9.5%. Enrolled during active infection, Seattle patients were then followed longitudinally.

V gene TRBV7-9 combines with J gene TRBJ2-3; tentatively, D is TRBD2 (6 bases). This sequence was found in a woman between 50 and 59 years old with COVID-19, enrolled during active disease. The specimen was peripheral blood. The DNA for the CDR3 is TGTGCCAGCAGCTTAAGTGGGACTTCCCCGCGGAGGGGGCAGTATTTT. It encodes CASSLSGTSPRRGQYF.